Shown below are 5 T cell receptor beta chains from a single sample sequenced in a study of radiation and T cells in renal cell carcinoma. Indicated time point: blood 2 weeks post-SBRT. Treatment meaning: 15 Gy SBRT to primary tumor, nephrectomy 4 weeks later. TCRdb's copy holds only in-frame clones and misses some; the assay was immunoSEQ multiplex PCR. The sample shows around 130,000 clones, approximately 90% of them seen only once. Specimen: blood, collected from a patient whose treatment included radiotherapy and nephrectomy. The receptors were gathered from a woman aged 70 to 79 with renal cell carcinoma.

The V call is TRBV9, the J call TRBJ1-6; D not resolved. CDR1 is SGDLS and CDR2 is YYNGEE in the germline V gene. This CDR3 has 14 residues. The V end lost 0 bases, the J end lost 6 bases, and 7 bases lay between the germline ends. The DNA for the CDR3 is TGTGCCAGCAGCGTAGGGCAACCTAATTCACCCCTCCACTTT. It translates to CASSVGQPNSPLHF.

J is TRBJ1-5 and V is TRBV21-1. TRBV21-1 is a recognized pseudogene. This CDR3 spans 14 amino acids. The CDR3 DNA reads TGTGCCAGCGGAGGATCCAATAGCAATCAGCCCCAGCATTTT. It translates to CASGGSNSNQPQHF.

The rearrangement links TRBV28 to TRBJ1-1; no firm D call. The ends were cut back, 8 bases at V and 7 bases at J, with 17 bases in the middle. Germline CDR1 reads MDHEN; CDR2 reads SYDVKM. This CDR3 has 13 residues. The CDR3 is CASDARWGFEAFF. CDR3 DNA: TGTGCCAGCGACGCCCGATGGGGTTTTGAAGCTTTCTTT.

The CDR3 loop is CASSVAAGGPGEQFF. CDR3 in DNA: TGTGCCAGCAGCGTAGCGGCGGGGGGGCCCGGCGAGCAGTTCTTC. This chain links TRBV9 with TRBJ2-1, with 9 bases fitting TRBD2. The V gene end was trimmed by 0 bases and the J gene end by 10 bases; junction bases not matched to a gene: 8. There are 15 residues in the CDR3. Germline CDR1 and CDR2: SGDLS and YYNGEE.

The J gene is TRBJ1-1, the V gene TRBV28; D is unclear. Trimming cost V 5 bases and J 1 base, with 8 bases left between them. Germline CDR1 and CDR2: MDHEN and SYDVKM. The CDR3 loop spans 13 amino acids. The CDR3 nucleotides read TGTGCCAGCAGTCCTTTGGGGAACACTGAAGCTTTCTTT. Its translation is CASSPLGNTEAFF.